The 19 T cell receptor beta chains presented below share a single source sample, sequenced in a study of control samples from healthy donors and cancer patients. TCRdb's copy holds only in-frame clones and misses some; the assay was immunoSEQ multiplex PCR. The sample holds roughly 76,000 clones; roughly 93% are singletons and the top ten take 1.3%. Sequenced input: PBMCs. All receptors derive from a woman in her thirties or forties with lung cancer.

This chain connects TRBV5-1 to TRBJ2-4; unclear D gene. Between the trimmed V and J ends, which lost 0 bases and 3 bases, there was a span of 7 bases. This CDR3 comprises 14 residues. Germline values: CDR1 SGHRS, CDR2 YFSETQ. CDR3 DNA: TGCGCCAGCAGCTTGGTTCAAAACAAAAACATTCAGTACTTC. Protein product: CASSLVQNKNIQYF.

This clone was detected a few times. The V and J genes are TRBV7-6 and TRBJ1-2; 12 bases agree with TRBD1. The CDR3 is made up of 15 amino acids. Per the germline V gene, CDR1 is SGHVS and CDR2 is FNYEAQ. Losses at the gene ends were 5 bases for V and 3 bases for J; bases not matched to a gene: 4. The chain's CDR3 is CASSLGQGAYYGYTF. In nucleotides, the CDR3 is TGTGCCAGCAGCCTGGGACAGGGGGCTTACTATGGCTACACCTTC. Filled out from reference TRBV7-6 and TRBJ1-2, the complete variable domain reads GAGVSQSPRYKVTKRGQDVALRCDPISGHVSLYWYRQALGQGPEFLTYFNYEAQQDKSGLPNDRFSAERPEGSISTLTIQRTEQRDSAMYRCASSLGQGAYYGYTFGSGTRLTVV.

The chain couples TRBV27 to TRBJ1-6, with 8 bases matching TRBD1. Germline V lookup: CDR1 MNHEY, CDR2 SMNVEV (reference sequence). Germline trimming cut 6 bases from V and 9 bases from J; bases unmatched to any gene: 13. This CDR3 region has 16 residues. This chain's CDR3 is CASRNYWTGKGSPLHF. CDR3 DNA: TGTGCCAGCAGGAACTACTGGACAGGGAAGGGTTCACCCCTCCACTTT.

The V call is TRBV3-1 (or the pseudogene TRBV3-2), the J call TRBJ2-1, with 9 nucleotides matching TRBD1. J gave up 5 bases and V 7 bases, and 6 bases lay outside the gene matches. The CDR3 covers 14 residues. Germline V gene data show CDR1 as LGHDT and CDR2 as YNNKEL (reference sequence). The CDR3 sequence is CASIGQGRHNEQFF. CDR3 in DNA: TGTGCCAGCATCGGACAGGGGCGCCACAATGAGCAGTTCTTC.

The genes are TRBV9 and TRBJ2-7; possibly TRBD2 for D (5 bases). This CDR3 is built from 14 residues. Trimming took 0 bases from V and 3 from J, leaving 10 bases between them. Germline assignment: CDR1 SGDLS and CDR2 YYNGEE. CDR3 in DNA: TGTGCCAGCAGCGTAGAGGCAGACTACTACGAGCAGTACTTC. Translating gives CASSVEADYYEQYF.

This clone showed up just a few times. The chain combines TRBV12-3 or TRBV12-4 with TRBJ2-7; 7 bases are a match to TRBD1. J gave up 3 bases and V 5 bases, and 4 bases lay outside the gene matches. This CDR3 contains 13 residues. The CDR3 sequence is CASSHGTVYEQYF. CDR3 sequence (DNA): TGTGCCAGCAGTCACGGGACAGTCTACGAGCAGTACTTC.

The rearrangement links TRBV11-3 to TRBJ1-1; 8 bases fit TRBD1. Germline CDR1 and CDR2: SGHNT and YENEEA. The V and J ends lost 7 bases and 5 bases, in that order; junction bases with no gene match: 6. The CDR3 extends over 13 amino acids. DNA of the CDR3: TGTGCCAGCAAAGAACAGGGGGGAACTGAAGCTTTCTTT. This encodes CASKEQGGTEAFF.

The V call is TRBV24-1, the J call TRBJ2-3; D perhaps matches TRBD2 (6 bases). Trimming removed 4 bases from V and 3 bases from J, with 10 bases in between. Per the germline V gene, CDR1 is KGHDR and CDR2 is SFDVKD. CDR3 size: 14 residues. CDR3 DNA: TGTGCCACCAGTGAGCGTGGGGGGACAGATACGCAGTATTTT. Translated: CATSERGGTDTQYF.

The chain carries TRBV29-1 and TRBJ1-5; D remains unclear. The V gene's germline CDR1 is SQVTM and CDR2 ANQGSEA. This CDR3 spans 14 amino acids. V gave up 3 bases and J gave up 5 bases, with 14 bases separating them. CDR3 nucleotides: TGCAGCGTTGAGTACGTTCCCGGAGATCAGCCCCAGCATTTT. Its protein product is CSVEYVPGDQPQHF.

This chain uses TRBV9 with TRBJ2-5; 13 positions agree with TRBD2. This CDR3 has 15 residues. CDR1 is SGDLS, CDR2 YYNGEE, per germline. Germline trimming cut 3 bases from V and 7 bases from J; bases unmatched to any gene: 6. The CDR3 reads CASSGGLAGVGTQYF. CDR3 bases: TGTGCCAGCAGCGGAGGACTAGCGGGGGTGGGGACCCAGTACTTC.

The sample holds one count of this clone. CDR3 coding DNA: TGTGCCAGCAGCGTAGACTCGGGAGATACGCAGTATTTT. It is translated as CASSVDSGDTQYF. The rearrangement joins TRBV9 to TRBJ2-3; D uncertain. The length of the CDR3 is 13 residues. Germline V lookup: CDR1 SGDLS, CDR2 YYNGEE. Trimming pared 0 bases from V and 5 bases from J, leaving 7 bases between.

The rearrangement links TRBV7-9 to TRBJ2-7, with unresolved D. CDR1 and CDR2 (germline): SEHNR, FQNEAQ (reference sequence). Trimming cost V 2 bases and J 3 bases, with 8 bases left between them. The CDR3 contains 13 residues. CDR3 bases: TGTGCCAGCAGCTTAAACCTATTCTACGAGCAGTACTTC. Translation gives CASSLNLFYEQYF.

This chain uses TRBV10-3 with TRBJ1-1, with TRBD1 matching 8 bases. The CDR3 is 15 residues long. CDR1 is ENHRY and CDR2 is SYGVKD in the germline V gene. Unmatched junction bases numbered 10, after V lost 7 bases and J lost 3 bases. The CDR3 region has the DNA TGTGCCATCACCCCAGGGGGCATGGAGGACACTGAAGCTTTCTTT. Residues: CAITPGGMEDTEAFF.

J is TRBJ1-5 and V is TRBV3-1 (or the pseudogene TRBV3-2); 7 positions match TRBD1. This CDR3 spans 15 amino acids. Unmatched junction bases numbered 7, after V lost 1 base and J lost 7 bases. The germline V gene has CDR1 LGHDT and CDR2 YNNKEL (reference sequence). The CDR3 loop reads CASSQAGTAAQPQHF. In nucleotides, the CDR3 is TGTGCCAGCAGCCAAGCAGGGACAGCAGCCCAGCCCCAGCATTTT.

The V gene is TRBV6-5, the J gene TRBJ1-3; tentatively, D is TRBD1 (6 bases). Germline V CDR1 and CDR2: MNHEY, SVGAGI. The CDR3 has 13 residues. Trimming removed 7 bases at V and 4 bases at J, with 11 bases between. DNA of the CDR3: TGTGCCAGCAAGCAGGGGATCGGAAACACCATATATTTT. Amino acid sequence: CASKQGIGNTIYF.

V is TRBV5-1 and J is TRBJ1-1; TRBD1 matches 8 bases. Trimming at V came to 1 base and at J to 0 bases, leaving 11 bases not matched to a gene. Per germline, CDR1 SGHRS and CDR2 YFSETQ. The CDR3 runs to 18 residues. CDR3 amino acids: CASSLWGGPGGVNTEAFF. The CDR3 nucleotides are TGCGCCAGCAGCTTGTGGGGAGGACCAGGGGGCGTGAACACTGAAGCTTTCTTT.

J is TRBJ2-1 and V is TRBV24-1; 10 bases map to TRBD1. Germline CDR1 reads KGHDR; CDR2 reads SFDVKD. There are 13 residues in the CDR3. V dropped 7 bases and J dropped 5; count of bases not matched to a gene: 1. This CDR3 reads CATRGTGDNEQFF. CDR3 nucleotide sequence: TGTGCCACCAGGGGGACAGGGGACAATGAGCAGTTCTTC.

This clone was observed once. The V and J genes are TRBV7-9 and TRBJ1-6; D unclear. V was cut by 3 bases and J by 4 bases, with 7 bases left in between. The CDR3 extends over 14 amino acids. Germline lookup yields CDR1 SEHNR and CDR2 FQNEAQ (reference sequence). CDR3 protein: CASSFGDYNSPLHF. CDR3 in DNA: TGTGCCAGCAGCTTCGGAGATTATAATTCACCCCTCCACTTT.

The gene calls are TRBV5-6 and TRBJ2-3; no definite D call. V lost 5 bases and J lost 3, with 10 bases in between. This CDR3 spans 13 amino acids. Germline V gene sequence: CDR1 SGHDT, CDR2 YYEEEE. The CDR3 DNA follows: TGTGCCAGCAGTTCTGGGTTGACAGATACGCAGTATTTT. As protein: CASSSGLTDTQYF.